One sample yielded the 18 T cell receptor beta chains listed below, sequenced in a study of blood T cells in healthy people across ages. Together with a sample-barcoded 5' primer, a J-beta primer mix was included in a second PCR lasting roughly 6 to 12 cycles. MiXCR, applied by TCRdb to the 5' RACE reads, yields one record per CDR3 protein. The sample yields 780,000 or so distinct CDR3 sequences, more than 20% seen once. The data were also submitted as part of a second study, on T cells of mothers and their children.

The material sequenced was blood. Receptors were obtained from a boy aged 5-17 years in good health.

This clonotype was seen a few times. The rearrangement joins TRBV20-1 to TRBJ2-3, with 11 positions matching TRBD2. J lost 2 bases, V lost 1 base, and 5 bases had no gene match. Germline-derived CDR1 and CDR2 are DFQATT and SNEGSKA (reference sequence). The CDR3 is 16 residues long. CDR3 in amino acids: CSARVTSGGLTDTQYF. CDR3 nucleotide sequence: TGCAGTGCTAGAGTTACTAGCGGGGGCCTCACAGATACGCAGTATTTT.

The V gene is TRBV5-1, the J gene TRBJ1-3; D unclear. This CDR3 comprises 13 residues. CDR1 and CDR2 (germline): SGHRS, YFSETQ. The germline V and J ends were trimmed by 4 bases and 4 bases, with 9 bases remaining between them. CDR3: CASSTEPGNTIYF. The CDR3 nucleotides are TGCGCCAGCAGCACCGAACCGGGAAACACCATATATTTT.

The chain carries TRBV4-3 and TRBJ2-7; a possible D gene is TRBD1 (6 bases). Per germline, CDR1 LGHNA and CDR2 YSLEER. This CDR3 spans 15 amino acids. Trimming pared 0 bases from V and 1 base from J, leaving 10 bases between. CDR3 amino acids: CASSQDHRESYEQYF. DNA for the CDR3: TGCGCCAGCAGCCAAGATCACAGGGAGTCCTACGAGCAGTACTTC.

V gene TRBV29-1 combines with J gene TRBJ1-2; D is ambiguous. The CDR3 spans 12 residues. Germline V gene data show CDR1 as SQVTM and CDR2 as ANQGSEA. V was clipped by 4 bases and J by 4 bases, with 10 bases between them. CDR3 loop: CSVGEATYGYTF. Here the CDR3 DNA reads TGCAGCGTTGGGGAGGCCACCTATGGCTACACCTTC. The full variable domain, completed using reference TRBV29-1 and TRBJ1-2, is SAVISQKPSRDICQRGTSLTIQCQVDSQVTMMFWYRQQPGQSLTLIATANQGSEATYESGFVIDKFPISRPNLTFSTLTVSNMSPEDSSIYLCSVGEATYGYTFGSGTRLTVV.

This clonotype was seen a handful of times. In DNA form, the CDR3 reads TGTGCCAGCAGTTTCTTCGAGGGGGGCGAGCAGTACTTC. It encodes CASSFFEGGEQYF. The V call is TRBV27, the J call TRBJ2-7, with D perhaps assigned TRBD1 or TRBD2 (6 bases each). The germline V and J ends were trimmed by 3 bases and 6 bases, with 12 bases remaining between them. Germline-derived CDR1 and CDR2 are MNHEY and SMNVEV (reference sequence). CDR3 size: 13 residues.

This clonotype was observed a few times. CDR3 loop: CASSQGSADTQYF. For the CDR3, the DNA is TGCGCCAGCAGCCAAGGGAGCGCAGATACGCAGTATTTT. This chain connects TRBV4-1 to TRBJ2-3; no firm D call. This CDR3 has 13 residues. Between the trimmed V and J ends, which lost 1 base and 4 bases, there was a span of 6 bases. Germline CDR1 MGHRA, CDR2 YSYEKL.

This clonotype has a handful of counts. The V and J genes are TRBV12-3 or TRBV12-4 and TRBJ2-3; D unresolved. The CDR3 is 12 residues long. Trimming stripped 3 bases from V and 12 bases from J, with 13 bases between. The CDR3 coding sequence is TGTGCCAGCAGTTTTCAGGCCCAGCGACAGTATTTT. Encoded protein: CASSFQAQRQYF.

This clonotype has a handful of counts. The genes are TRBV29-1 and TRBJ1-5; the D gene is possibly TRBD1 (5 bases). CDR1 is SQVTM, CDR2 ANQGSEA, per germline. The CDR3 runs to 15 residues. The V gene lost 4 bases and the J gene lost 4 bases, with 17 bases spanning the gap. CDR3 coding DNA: TGCAGCGTTGGCCTTGGGACCGGGGGGAATCAGCCCCAGCATTTT. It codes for CSVGLGTGGNQPQHF. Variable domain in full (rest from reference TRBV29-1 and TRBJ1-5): SAVISQKPSRDICQRGTSLTIQCQVDSQVTMMFWYRQQPGQSLTLIATANQGSEATYESGFVIDKFPISRPNLTFSTLTVSNMSPEDSSIYLCSVGLGTGGNQPQHFGDGTRLSIL.

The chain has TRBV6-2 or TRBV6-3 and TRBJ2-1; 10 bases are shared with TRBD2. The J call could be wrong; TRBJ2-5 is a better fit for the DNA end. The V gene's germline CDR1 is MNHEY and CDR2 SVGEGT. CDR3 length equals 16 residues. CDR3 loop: CASSYLGTSVGGTQYF. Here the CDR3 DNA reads TGTGCCAGCAGTTACCTTGGGACTAGCGTGGGTGGAACCCAGTACTTC.

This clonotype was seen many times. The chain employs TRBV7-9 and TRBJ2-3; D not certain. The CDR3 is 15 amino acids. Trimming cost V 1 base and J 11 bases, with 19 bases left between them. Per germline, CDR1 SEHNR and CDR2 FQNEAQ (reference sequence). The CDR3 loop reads CASSLVALPDGGQYF. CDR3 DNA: TGTGCCAGCAGCTTAGTTGCCCTCCCCGACGGTGGGCAGTATTTT.

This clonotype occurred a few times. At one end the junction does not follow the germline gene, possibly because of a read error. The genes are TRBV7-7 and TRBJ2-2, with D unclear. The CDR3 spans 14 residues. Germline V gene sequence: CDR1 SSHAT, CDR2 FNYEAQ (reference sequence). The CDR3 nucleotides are TGTGCTAGCAGCTTAACAGCGAACACCGGGGAGCTGTTTTTT. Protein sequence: CASSLTANTGELFF.

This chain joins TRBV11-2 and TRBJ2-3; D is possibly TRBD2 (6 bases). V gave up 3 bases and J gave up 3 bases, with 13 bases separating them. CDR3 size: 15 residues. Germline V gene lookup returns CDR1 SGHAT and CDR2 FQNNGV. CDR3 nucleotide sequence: TGTGCCAGCAGCTTGGACTACCTACGAACAGATACGCAGTATTTT. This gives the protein CASSLDYLRTDTQYF.

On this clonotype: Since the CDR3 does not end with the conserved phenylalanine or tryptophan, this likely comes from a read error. CDR3 region: CSVETGEVYEQYL. The CDR3 DNA is TGCAGCGTCGAAACAGGGGAGGTCTACGAGCAGTACCTC. The rearrangement joins TRBV29-1 to TRBJ2-7, with D perhaps matching TRBD1 (7 bases). V shed 6 bases and J shed 3 bases, with 15 bases lying between them. This CDR3 is 13 amino acids long. Germline V gene sequence: CDR1 SQVTM, CDR2 ANQGSEA.

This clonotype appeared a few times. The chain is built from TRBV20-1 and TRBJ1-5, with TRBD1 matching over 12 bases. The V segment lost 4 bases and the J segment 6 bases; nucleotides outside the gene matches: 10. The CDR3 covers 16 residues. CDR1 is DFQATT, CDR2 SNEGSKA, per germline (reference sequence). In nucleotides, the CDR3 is TGCAGTGCTACTCCCGGGACAGGGGGCCTAGGTCAGCCCCAGCATTTT. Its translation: CSATPGTGGLGQPQHF.

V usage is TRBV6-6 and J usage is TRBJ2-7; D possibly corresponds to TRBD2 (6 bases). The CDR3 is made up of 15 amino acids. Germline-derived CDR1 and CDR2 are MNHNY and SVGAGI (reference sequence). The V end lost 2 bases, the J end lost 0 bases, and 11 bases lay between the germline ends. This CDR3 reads CASSYPGSSSYEQYF. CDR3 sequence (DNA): TGTGCCAGCAGTTACCCCGGGAGTAGCTCCTACGAGCAGTACTTC.

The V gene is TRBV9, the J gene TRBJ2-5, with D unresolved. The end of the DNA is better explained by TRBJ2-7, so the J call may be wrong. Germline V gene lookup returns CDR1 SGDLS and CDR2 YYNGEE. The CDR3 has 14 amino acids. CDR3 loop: CASSASENSYEQYF. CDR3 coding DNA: TGTGCCAGCAGCGCCAGTGAAAACTCCTACGAGCAGTACTTC.

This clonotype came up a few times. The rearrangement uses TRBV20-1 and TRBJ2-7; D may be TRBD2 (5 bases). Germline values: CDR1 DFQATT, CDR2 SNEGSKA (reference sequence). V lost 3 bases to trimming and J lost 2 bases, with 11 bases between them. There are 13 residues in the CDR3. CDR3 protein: CSASLPSTYEQYF. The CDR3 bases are TGCAGTGCTAGTCTACCTAGCACCTACGAGCAGTACTTC.

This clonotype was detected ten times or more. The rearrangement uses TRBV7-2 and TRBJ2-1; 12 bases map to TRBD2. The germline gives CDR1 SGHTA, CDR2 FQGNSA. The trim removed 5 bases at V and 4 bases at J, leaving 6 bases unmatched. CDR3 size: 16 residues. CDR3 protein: CASSTSGGTRYNEQFF. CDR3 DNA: TGTGCCAGCAGCACTAGCGGGGGGACCAGATACAATGAGCAGTTCTTC. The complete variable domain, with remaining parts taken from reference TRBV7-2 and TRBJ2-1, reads GAGVSQSPSNKVTEKGKDVELRCDPISGHTALYWYRQSLGQGLEFLIYFQGNSAPDKSGLPSDRFSAERTGGSVSTLTIQRTQQEDSAVYLCASSTSGGTRYNEQFFGPGTRLTVL.